The sequence of this TCR beta chain was determined in a study of cytomegalovirus exposure and HLA in healthy donors (dated by TCRdb to about 2017). About the full investigation: An earlier analysis of about 530 of the donors reported around 280 Gb of sequence data and approximately 120 million unique TCR beta sequences obtained from about 179 million T cells. An early release that covered about 600 HLA-typed donors contained 250 to 350 gigabases of sequencing data and tens of millions of unique TCR sequences. The genetic ancestry cluster associated with self-reported Caucasian donors included 81% of the roughly 410 genotyped donors. The study aimed to test whether signatures of past pathogen exposure could be identified by cataloging public T cell receptors. The T cell repertoires of some 670 subjects were profiled by immunosequencing and related to cytomegalovirus serostatus. Along with the approximately 620-subject first cohort, a separate validation cohort of around 120 different subjects was used. High-throughput TCR immunosequencing, statistical association of individual TCRs with disease status, and machine learning were combined to predict cytomegalovirus infection status. In a later analysis, previously published TCR beta repertoires from several hundred donors were re-analyzed and high-resolution HLA genotyping was added so that TCR occurrence patterns could be studied. Rather than using new phenotypic data, the later analysis identified candidate immune exposures from TCR beta sequences and from how often those sequences occurred across donors. To decide whether each TCR beta V gene segment behaved as functional or pseudogenic, an earlier analysis of some 540 of the donors relied on high-throughput TCR beta sequencing. Donor age, sex, ethnicity and CMV serostatus were compiled together with the repertoire data. A later genetic analysis used genome-wide SNP genotypes for about 60% of the roughly 700 donors, treating that subset as a discovery cohort. All discovery cohort repertoires had been generated on a single sequencing platform. HLA typing covered class I and class II loci at four-digit resolution. The number of typed donors differed by locus: roughly 620-630 for A, B, C, DRB1 and DQB1; approximately 520 for DQA1; approximately 600 for DPA1; and roughly 470 for DPB1. Roughly five DR-DQ haplotypes were handled as single units for association and clustering, since linkage in the cohort was strong. Among 398 genotyped donors of the cohort, an average of approximately 220,000 unique TCR beta nucleotide sequences was sequenced per donor, of which about 18% were non-productive.

The CDR3 runs 14 residues from the cysteine to the phenylalanine. Solely the CDR3 DNA is kept, with 42 bases framed from the first base. The junction carries 11 bases between V and J, which are trimmed by 5 bases and 0 bases respectively. CDR1 and CDR2 are read off the germline V gene (reference sequence) as MNHEY and SMNVEV. Overall results and qualifications from the work: According to the authors, the approach could potentially be generalized to other disease states and immunological phenotypes. An association between a missense DCLRE1C variant and V-gene and J-gene trimming of TCR beta chains was found in a later genetic analysis and replicated in an independent cohort. A further reported finding was that TCR beta sequences accurately predicted the HLA-A and HLA-B alleles for most subjects in the first cohort. According to a later analysis, parvovirus B19, influenza, CMV and Epstein-Barr virus appeared linked to several top co-occurrence clusters. An earlier analysis of approximately 540 of the donors showed that most TCR beta V segments appeared in productive rearrangements either about 87% or about 30% of the time, which broadly matched IMGT annotations. Some IMGT-functional V segments, including TRBV6-2 and TRBV6-3, could not be told apart with the 87-base-pair reads, so those segments were excluded. Presence/absence analyses assumed roughly uniform sequencing depth across donors, an assumption that may not hold. In a later analysis, 16,951 TCR beta sequences were associated with specific HLA alleles at a false discovery rate of 0.05. In vitro tests confirmed that a few of the cytomegalovirus-associated TCR beta chains recognize cytomegalovirus antigens. The earlier analysis of 450 to 700 of the donors excluded roughly 16 rarely observed V segments, including chromosome 9 orphons, because counts were too low. In a later analysis, HLA-associated TCR beta chains were found to be more clonally expanded and to have lower generation probabilities than equally common non-associated chains. In a later analysis, most CMV-associated TCR beta chains were found to appear HLA-restricted, with HLA associations seemingly driven largely by CMV exposure. When HLA alleles, especially DR and DQ, strongly co-occurred, attributing TCR associations to individual alleles was difficult. A group of highly shared sequence variants was considered likely to be a technical artifact of the sequencing pipeline. In a later analysis, the rate of TCR association differed among HLA loci, with DRB1 alleles having the most associated TCRs and HLA-C alleles having the fewest. The cohort was sequenced for TCR beta chains only, and without alpha or paired-chain data the features that could be detected were limited. Immune exposure information for the cohort was limited to CMV serostatus. Because HLA typing was unavailable for some donors at each locus, only the typed subset was used in association tests. The classifier was reported to diagnose cytomegalovirus status with high specificity and sensitivity in both the original and validation cohorts. While some public TCRs were present in many individuals, most TCR sequences turned up only very rarely across donors. A later genetic analysis reported fewer N-insertions in productive TCRs among donors in an Asian-associated ancestry cluster than the roughly 640-donor mean. Correlated functional status among segregating V segments might be attributable to linkage disequilibrium, but an unknown experimental factor could not be ruled out. In the study, about 150 TCR beta chains were listed as associated with cytomegalovirus.

The cohort was made up of 500 to 850 healthy bone marrow donors. Cohort members were all nominally healthy when sampled, although unrecorded immune exposures were likely present. The donor was CMV seronegative and belonged to the group of more than 300 seronegative cohort members. A peripheral blood sample was collected from each donor, and TCR beta sequencing was performed on peripheral blood mononuclear cells. Genomic DNA was extracted from the blood cell samples with the Qiagen DNeasy Blood Extraction Kit. Comments on this clone: It lacks a known antigen. No clone much larger than this one lies a single base away; base qualities are absent.

The library was made by the immunoSEQ multiplex PCR assay. The multiplex PCR relied on a mix of 60 forward primers for TCR Vbeta segments and 13 reverse primers for TCR Jbeta segments. Amplification of the CDR3 region of rearranged TCR beta genes was performed with a multiplex PCR assay on genomic DNA. On the Illumina HiSeq System, the amplified TCR beta libraries were sequenced as 87-base-pair reads. Per the original workflow: A later analysis counted tens of millions of unique TCR beta chains across the 666 repertoires, and roughly 9.9 million of these chains were shared by at least two donors. Raw reads were error-corrected and collapsed into unique sequences with a nearest-neighbor algorithm that merged closely related sequences to remove PCR and sequencing errors. CDR3 sequences were aligned to IMGT reference sequences to assign V, D and J gene segments. For a sequence to be retained, at least a six-nucleotide match to both a V gene segment and a J gene segment was required. Rearrangements were called productive when the CDR3 lacked stop codons and stayed in frame with V and J; all others were non-productive. Following IMGT convention, CDR3 was defined as the stretch from the second conserved V-encoded cysteine to the conserved J-encoded phenylalanine. Sequences without an unambiguous match to a single V gene segment were excluded from the earlier analysis of over 500 of the donors. An earlier analysis of 587 of the donors classified V segments as functional when productive rearrangements were above 56.7% and as segregating when the standard deviation between donors was above 5%. A statistical classification framework was built to diagnose cytomegalovirus status from the catalog of TCR beta chain sequences. A later analysis assigned V and J genes by comparing TCR nucleotide sequences with IMGT/GENE-DB human TR gene sequences. The TCRdist pipeline was used in a later analysis to assign CDR3 sequences and most-parsimonious VDJ recombination scenarios. In a later analysis, each TCR beta chain was defined by its CDR3 amino acid sequence together with its V-gene family, and reads lacking a unique V-gene family were excluded. To address suspected cross-contamination and a sequencing artifact, a later analysis removed some 620 highly shared, low-generation-probability nucleotide sequences. A later analysis calculated a clonal expansion index for each public chain from normalized within-repertoire ranks of inferred template counts. In a later analysis, generation probabilities were computed with a VDJ recombination model fitted to out-of-frame rearrangements, and the resulting probabilities were checked against IGoR. Hypergeometric tests were used in a later analysis to score TCR-TCR, TCR-HLA and TCR-CMV co-occurrence, with a repertoire-size bias correction applied to the TCR pairs. False discovery rates were estimated in a later analysis by permuting HLA or CMV assignments 20 times. In a later analysis, co-occurring TCRs were grouped with DBSCAN, and TCRdist sequence similarity was added when clustering was performed within HLA-allele-positive subsets. Co-occurrence clustering excluded repertoires with fewer than 30,000 or more than 120,000 public chains, plus five with anomalous nucleotide sharing. TCRdb's version of the immuneACCESS table is confined to in-frame rearrangements and falls short of the full clone set. An unresolved V gene accounts for under half of the shortfall where checked; the remainder is of unknown origin. Clonal size and the V and J genes are those of that table, whereas D and trimming came from the DNA. The sample profile shows about 130,000 clones; about three quarters of them were found once. Approximately 1.7% of the sample belongs to the ten largest clones.

The sequencing input was PBMCs. The sequence came from a woman aged 40-49 years in good health and CMV-seronegative. Here the chain combines TRBV27 and TRBJ2-7; TRBD2 is possibly the D segment (6 matching bases). Read as DNA, the sequence is TGTGCCAGCAGTGCCGGAGGGGTCTCCTACGAGCAGTACTTC. Translated, this is CASSAGGVSYEQYF.